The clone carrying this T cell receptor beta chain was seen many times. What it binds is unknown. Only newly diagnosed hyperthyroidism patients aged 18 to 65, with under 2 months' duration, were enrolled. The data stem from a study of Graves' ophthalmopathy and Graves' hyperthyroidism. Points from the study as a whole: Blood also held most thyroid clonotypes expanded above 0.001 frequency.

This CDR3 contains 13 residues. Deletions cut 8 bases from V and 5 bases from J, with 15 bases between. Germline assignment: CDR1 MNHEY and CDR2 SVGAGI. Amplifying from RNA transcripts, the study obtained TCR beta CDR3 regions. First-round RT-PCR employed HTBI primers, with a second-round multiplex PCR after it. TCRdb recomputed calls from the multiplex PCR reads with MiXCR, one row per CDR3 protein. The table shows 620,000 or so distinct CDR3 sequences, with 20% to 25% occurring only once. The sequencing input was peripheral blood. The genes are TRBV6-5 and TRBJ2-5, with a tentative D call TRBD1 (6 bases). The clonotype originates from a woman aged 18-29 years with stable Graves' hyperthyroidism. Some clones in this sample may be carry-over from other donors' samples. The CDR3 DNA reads TGTGCCAGCTTACTGGGGGCTACGGAGACCCAGTACTTC. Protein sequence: CASLLGATETQYF.